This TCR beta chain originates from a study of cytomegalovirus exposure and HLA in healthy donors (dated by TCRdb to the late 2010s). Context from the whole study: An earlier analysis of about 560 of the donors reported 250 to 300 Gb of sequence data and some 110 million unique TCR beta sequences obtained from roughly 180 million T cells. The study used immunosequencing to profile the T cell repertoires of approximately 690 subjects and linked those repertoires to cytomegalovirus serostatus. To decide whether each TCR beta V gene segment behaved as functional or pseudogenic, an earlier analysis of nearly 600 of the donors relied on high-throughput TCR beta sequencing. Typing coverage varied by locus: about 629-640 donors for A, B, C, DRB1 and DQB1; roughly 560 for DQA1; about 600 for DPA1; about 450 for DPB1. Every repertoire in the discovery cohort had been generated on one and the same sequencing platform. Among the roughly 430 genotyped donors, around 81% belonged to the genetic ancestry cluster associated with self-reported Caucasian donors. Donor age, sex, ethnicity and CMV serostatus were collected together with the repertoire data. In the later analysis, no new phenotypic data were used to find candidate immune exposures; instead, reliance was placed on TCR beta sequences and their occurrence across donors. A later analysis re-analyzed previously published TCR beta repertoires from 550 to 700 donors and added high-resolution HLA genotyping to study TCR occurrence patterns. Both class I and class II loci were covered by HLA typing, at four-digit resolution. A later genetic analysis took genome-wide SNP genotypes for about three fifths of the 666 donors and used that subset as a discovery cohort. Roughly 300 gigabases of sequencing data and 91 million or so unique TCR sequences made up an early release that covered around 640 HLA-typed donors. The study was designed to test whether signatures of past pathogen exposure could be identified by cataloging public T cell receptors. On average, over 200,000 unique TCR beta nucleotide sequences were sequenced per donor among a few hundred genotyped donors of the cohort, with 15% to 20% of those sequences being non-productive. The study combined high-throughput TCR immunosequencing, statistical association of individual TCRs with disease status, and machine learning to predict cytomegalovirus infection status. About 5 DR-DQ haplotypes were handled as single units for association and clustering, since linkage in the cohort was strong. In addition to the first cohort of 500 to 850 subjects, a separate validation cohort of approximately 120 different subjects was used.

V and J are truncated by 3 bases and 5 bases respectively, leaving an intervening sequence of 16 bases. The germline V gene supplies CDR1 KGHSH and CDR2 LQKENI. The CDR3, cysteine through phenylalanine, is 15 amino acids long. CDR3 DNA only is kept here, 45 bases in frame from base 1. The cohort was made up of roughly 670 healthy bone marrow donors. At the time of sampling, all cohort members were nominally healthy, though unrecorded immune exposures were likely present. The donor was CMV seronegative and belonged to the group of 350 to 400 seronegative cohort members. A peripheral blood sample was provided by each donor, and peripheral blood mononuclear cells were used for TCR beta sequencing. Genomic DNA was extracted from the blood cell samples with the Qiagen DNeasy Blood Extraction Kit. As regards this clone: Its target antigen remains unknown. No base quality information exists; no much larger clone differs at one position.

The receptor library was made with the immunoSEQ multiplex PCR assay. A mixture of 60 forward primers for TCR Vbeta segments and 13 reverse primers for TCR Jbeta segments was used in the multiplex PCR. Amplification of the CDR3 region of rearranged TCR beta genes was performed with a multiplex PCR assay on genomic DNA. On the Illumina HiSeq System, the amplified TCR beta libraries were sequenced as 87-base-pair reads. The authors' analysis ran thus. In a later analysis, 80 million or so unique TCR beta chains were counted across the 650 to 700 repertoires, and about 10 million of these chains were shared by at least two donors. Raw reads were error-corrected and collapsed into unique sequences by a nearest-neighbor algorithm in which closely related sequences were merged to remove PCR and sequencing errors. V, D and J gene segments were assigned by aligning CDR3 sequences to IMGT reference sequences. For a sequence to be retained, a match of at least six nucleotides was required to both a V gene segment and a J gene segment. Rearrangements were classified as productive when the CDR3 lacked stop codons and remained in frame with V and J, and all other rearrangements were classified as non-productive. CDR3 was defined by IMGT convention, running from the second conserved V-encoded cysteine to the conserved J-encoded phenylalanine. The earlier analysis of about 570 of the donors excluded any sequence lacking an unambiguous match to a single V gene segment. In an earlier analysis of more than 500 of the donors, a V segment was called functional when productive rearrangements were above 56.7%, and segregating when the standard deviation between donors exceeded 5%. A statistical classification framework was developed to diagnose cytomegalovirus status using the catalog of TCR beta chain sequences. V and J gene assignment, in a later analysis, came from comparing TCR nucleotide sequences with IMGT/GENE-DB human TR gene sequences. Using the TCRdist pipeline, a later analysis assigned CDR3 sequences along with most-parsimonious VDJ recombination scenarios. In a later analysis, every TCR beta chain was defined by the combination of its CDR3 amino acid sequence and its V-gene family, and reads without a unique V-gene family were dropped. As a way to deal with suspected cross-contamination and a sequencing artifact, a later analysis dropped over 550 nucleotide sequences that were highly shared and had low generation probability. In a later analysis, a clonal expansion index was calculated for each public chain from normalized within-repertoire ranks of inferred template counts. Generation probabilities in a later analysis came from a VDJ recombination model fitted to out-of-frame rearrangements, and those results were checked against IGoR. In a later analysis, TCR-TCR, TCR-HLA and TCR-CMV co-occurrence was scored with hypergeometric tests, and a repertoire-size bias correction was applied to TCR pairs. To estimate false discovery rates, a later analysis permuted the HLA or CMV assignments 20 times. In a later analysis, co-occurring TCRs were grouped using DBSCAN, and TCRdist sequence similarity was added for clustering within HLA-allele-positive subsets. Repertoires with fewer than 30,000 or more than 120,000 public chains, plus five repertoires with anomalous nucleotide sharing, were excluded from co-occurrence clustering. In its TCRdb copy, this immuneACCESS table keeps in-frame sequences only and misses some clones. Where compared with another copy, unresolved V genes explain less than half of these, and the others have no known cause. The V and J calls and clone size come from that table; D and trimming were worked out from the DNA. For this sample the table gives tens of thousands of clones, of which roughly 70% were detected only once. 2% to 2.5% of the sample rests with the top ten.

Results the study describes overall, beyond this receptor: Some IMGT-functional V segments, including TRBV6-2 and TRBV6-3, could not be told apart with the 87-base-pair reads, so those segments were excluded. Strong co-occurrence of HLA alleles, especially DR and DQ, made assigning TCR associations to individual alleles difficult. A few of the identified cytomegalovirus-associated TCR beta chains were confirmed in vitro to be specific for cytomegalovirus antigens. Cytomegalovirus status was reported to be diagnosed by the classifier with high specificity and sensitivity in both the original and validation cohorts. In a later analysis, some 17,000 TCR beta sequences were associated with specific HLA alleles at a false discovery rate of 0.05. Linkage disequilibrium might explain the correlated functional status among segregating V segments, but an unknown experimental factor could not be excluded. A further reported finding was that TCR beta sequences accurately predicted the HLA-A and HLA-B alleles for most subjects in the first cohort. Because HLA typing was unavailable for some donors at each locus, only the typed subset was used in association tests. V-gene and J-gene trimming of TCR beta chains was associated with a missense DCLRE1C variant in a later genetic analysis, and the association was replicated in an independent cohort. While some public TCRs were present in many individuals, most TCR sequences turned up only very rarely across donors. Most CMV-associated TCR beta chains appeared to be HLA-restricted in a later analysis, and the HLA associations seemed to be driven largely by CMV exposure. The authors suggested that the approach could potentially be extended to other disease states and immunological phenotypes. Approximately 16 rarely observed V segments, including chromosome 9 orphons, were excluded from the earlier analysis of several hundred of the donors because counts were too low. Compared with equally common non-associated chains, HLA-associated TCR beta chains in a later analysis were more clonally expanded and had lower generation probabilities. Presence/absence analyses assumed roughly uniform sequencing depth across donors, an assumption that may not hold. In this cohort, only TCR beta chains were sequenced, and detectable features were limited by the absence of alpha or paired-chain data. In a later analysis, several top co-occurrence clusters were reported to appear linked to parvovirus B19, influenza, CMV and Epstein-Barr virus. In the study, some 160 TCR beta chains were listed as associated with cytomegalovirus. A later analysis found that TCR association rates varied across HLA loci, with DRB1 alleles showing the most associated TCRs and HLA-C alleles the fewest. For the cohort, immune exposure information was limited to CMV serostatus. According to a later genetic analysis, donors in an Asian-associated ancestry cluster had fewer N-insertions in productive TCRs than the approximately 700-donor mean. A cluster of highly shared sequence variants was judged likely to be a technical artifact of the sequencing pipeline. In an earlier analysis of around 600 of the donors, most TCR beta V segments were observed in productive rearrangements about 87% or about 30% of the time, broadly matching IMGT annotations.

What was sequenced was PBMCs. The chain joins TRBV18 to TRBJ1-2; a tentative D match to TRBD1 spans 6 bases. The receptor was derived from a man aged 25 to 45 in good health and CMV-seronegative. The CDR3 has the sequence CASSPGKDSNYGYTF. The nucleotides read TGTGCCAGCTCACCGGGAAAGGACAGCAATTATGGCTACACCTTC.